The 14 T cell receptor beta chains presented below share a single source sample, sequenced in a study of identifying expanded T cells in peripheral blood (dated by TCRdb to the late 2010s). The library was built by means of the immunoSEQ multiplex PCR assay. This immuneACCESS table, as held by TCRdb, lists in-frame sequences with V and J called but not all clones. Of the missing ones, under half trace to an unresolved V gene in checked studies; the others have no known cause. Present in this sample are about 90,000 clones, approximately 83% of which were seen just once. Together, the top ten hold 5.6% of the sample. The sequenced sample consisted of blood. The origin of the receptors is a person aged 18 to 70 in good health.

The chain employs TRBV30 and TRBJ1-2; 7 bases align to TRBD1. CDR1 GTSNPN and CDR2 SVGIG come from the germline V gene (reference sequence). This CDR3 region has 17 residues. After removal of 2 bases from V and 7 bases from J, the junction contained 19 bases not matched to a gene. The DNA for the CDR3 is TGTGCCTGGAGTATTGGGACAGCGAAGAAAACTATGAGTGGCTACACCTTC. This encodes CAWSIGTAKKTMSGYTF.

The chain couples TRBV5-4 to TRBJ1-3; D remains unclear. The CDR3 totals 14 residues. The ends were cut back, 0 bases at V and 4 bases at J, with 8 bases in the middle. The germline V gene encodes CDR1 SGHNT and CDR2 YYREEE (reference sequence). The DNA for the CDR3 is TGTGCCAGCAGCTTGGCGTCTCAAGGAAACACCATATATTTT. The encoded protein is CASSLASQGNTIYF.

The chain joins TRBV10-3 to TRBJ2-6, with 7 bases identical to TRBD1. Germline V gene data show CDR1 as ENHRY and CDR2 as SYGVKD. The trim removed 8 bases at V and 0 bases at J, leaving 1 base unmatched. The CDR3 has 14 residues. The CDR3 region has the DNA TGTGCCATCCGGGACAGCTCTGGGGCCAACGTCCTGACTTTC. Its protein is CAIRDSSGANVLTF.

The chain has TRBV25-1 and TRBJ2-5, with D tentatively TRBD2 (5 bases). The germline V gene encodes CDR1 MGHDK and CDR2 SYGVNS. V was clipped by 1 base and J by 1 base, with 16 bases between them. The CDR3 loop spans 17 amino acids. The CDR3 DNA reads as TGTGCCAGCAGTGAATTTACGGGGAAACCATCCCAAGAGACCCAGTACTTC. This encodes CASSEFTGKPSQETQYF.

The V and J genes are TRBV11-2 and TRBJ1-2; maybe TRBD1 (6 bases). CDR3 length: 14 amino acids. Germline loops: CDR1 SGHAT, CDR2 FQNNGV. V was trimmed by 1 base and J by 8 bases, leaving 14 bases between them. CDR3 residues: CASSLVGGPEGYTF. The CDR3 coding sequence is TGTGCCAGCAGCTTAGTGGGGGGCCCAGAAGGCTACACCTTC.

For the CDR3, the DNA is TGTGCCAGCAGCTTGGACGGAACGGTAGGCGAGCAGTACTTC. Amino acid sequence: CASSLDGTVGEQYF. The rearrangement joins TRBV5-4 to TRBJ2-7; D gene uncertain. There are 14 residues in the CDR3. V lost 0 bases, J lost 6 bases, and 13 bases lay in between. Looked up from germline, CDR1 is SGHNT and CDR2 is YYREEE (reference sequence).

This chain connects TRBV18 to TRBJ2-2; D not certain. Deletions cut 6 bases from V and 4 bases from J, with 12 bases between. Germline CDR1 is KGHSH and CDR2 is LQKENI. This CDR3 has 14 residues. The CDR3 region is CASSQEGPTGELFF. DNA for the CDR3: TGTGCCAGCTCCCAGGAAGGTCCCACCGGGGAGCTGTTTTTT.

DNA for the CDR3: TGTGCCAGTAGTTATGGGCAACCGAGTAACACTGAAGCTTTCTTT. This gives the protein CASSYGQPSNTEAFF. The chain uses TRBV19 and TRBJ1-1; D is undetermined. This CDR3 region has 15 residues. V shed 5 bases and J shed 2 bases, with 15 bases lying between them. Germline V gene lookup returns CDR1 LNHDA and CDR2 SQIVND (reference sequence).

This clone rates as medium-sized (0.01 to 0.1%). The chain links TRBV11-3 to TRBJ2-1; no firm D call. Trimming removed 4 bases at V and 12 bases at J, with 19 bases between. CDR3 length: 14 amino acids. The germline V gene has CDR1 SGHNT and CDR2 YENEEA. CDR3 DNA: TGTGCCAGCAGCTCCTCACCCGCCTCCGTTTTGCAGTTCTTC. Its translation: CASSSSPASVLQFF.

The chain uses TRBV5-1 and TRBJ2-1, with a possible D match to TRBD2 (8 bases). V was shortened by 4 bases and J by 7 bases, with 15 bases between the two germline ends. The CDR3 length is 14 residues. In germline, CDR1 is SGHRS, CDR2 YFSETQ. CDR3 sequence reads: CASSPGGTANEQFF. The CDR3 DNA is TGCGCCAGCAGCCCGGGAGGGACAGCTAATGAGCAGTTCTTC.

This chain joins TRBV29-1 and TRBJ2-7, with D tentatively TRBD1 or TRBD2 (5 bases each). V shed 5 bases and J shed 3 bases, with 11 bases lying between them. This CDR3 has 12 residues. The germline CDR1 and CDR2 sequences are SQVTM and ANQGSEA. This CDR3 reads CSVSPGGYEQYF. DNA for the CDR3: TGCAGCGTTTCCCCTGGGGGCTACGAGCAGTACTTC.

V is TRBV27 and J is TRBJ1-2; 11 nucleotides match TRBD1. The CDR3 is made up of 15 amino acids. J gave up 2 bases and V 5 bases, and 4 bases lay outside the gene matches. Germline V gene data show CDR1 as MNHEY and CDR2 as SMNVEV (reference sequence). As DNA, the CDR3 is TGTGCCAGCAGTCCCGGGACAGGGGGGAACTATGGCTACACCTTC. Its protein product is CASSPGTGGNYGYTF.

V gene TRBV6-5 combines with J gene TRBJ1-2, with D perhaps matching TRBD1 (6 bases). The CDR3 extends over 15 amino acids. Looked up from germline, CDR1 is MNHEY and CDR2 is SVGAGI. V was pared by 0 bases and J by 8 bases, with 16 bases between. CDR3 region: CASSYSRGGLIGYTF. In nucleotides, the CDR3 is TGTGCCAGCAGTTACTCGAGGGGGGGTTTGATCGGCTACACCTTC.

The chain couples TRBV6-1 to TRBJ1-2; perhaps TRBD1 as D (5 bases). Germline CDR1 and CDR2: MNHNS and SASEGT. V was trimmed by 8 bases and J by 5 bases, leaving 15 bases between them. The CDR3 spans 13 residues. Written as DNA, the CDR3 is TGTGCCAGCTACCCAGGGCAATCTTATGGCTACACCTTC. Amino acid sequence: CASYPGQSYGYTF.